The clone carrying this TCR beta chain was observed a few times. CDR1 and CDR2 from the germline V gene are WSHSY and SAAADI. The CDR3 length is 15 residues. V was clipped by 0 bases and J by 9 bases; unmatched bases: 8. The sample belongs to a study of OX40 agonist ivuxolimab in advanced cancers. TCRdb's table, derived via immunoSEQ multiplex PCR, lists solely in-frame clones and lacks some. The data hold 51,000 or so clones, with roughly 78% observed a single time. This sequence joins TRBV10-2 and TRBJ1-5, with 7 bases aligning to TRBD1. This TCR derives from an adult with an advanced solid tumor such as melanoma, head and neck, liver or kidney cancer. Sample: CD4+ or CD8+ T cells sorted from blood, taken in a trial of the OX40 agonist ivuxolimab. In nucleotides, the CDR3 is TGCGCCAGCAGTGAGTCCCGGACAGGCGCTGCGCCCCAGCATTTT. Its protein product is CASSESRTGAAPQHF.